Shown below are 18 T cell receptor beta chains from a single sample sequenced in a study of blood T cell repertoires in COVID-19. Assay: immunoSEQ multiplex PCR; the TCRdb copy retains only in-frame clones and omits some. Here the sample spans roughly 110,000 clones, 80% to 95% being singletons. Sequenced: peripheral blood. These receptors all stem from a woman aged 25 to 45 with acute or convalescent COVID-19.

The chain uses TRBV23-1 and TRBJ2-2, with D tentatively TRBD2 (6 bases). TRBV23-1 is treated as an ORF (open reading frame) with a function not yet certain. CDR3 length equals 17 residues. V was trimmed by 4 bases and J by 2 bases, leaving 17 bases between them. The CDR3, as DNA: TGCGCCAGCAGTCCAATCGGGGGAGTTATTAACACCGGGGAGCTGTTTTTT. This encodes CASSPIGGVINTGELFF.

The V call is TRBV19, the J call TRBJ1-5; TRBD1 matches at 8 bases. This CDR3 is built from 13 residues. Germline CDR1 reads LNHDA; CDR2 reads SQIVND (reference sequence). Trimming cost V 6 bases and J 6 bases; bases outside gene matches: 4. CDR3 bases: TGTGCCAGTAGCGGACAGGGCGCTCAGCCCCAGCATTTT. Amino acids: CASSGQGAQPQHF.

J is TRBJ1-1 and V is TRBV29-1, with D maybe TRBD1 (5 bases). CDR3 length equals 12 residues. Germline assignment: CDR1 SQVTM and CDR2 ANQGSEA. V was pared by 7 bases and J by 4 bases, with 13 bases between. This CDR3 is CSGRGKGTEAFF. DNA for the CDR3: TGCAGCGGAAGGGGCAAAGGCACTGAAGCTTTCTTT.

CDR3 amino acids: CASSIRGQGRHIQYF. The DNA of the CDR3 is TGTGCCAGTAGTATACGTGGACAGGGAAGGCACATTCAGTACTTC. The chain combines TRBV19 with TRBJ2-4; 8 bases map to TRBD1. This CDR3 region has 15 residues. Germline assignment: CDR1 LNHDA and CDR2 SQIVND (reference sequence). The trim removed 2 bases at V and 8 bases at J, leaving 8 bases unmatched.

CDR3 loop: CASSVGTSGTGEQYF. The CDR3 nucleotides are TGTGCCAGCAGCGTAGGGACTAGCGGGACGGGCGAGCAGTACTTC. The chain employs TRBV9 and TRBJ2-7; 12 bases are a match to TRBD2. The CDR3 length is 15 residues. Per the germline V gene, CDR1 is SGDLS and CDR2 is YYNGEE. The J segment lost 6 bases and the V segment lost 0 bases, leaving 4 bases of the junction unmatched.

J is TRBJ1-2 and V is TRBV25-1, with D perhaps matching TRBD1 (5 bases). V was clipped by 2 bases and J by 8 bases, with 12 bases between them. In germline, CDR1 is MGHDK, CDR2 SYGVNS. The CDR3 has 13 residues. The CDR3 DNA sequence: TGTGCCAGCAGTGAAGACAGTCGCTGGGGCTACACCTTC. Protein sequence: CASSEDSRWGYTF.

The rearrangement links TRBV3-1 (or the pseudogene TRBV3-2) to TRBJ1-1; D may be TRBD1 (5 bases). CDR1 is LGHDT and CDR2 is YNNKEL in the germline V gene (reference sequence). Trimming took off 3 bases at V and 6 bases at J, with 14 bases between the two ends. This CDR3 is built from 14 residues. Here the CDR3 DNA reads TGTGCCAGCAGCCAGACAGCCGGTCCGCCTGAAGCTTTCTTT. It encodes CASSQTAGPPEAFF.

There are a few counts of this clone. The rearrangement joins TRBV2 to TRBJ1-1; D is unresolved. This CDR3 contains 13 residues. Germline CDR1 reads SNHLY; CDR2 reads FYNNEI. V lost 7 bases, J lost 4 bases, and 13 bases lay in between. The CDR3 coding sequence is TGTGCCAGCACCGAACGAGGATTCACTGAAGCTTTCTTT. This codes for CASTERGFTEAFF.

The genes are TRBV7-2 and TRBJ2-3; 8 positions agree with TRBD2. Germline V lookup: CDR1 SGHTA, CDR2 FQGNSA. Trimming removed 4 bases from V and 2 bases from J; junction bases left unmatched: 8. The length of the CDR3 is 16 residues. CDR3 sequence reads: CASSYKRGLNTDTQYF. In DNA form, the CDR3 reads TGTGCCAGCAGCTACAAGCGGGGGCTGAACACAGATACGCAGTATTTT.

The rearrangement uses TRBV30 and TRBJ2-1; D remains ambiguous. V lost 4 bases, J lost 4 bases, and 11 bases lay in between. Germline CDR1 and CDR2: GTSNPN and SVGIG (reference sequence). The CDR3 loop spans 13 amino acids. The CDR3 bases are TGTGCCTGGATCCCCGGCGGATACAATGAGCAGTTCTTC. Amino acid sequence: CAWIPGGYNEQFF.

V is TRBV6-2 or TRBV6-3 and J is TRBJ2-1, with 7 bases fitting TRBD1. Losses at the gene ends were 2 bases for V and 5 bases for J; bases not matched to a gene: 3. The CDR3 runs 14 residues. Per germline, CDR1 MNHEY and CDR2 SVGEGT. CDR3 DNA: TGTGCCAGCAGTTACAGGGGGCGCGACAATGAGCAGTTCTTC. It is translated as CASSYRGRDNEQFF.

The rearrangement uses TRBV29-1 and TRBJ1-1; D is undetermined. Germline lookup yields CDR1 SQVTM and CDR2 ANQGSEA. The CDR3 covers 15 residues. Between the trimmed V and J ends, which lost 6 bases and 6 bases, there was a span of 23 bases. CDR3 loop: CSVSSELWRKAEAFF. CDR3 in DNA: TGCAGCGTCTCAAGCGAGCTGTGGCGGAAAGCTGAAGCTTTCTTT.

The DNA of the CDR3 is TGTGCCAGCAGCCACACCAGCGGGAGGGCCACGGAGACCCAGTACTTC. Its translation is CASSHTSGRATETQYF. The chain couples TRBV7-2 to TRBJ2-5; TRBD2 matches 10 bases. Germline-derived CDR1 and CDR2 are SGHTA and FQGNSA. The V segment lost 5 bases and the J segment 5 bases; nucleotides outside the gene matches: 11. The CDR3 sequence is 16 residues long.

J is TRBJ2-7 and V is TRBV2; D is possibly TRBD1 (5 bases). With 6 bases removed from V and 0 bases from J, the gap between germline ends came to 12 bases. Germline lookup yields CDR1 SNHLY and CDR2 FYNNEI. There are 14 residues in the CDR3. As DNA, the CDR3 is TGTGCCAGCAGGGAACAGGTGGACTCCTACGAGCAGTACTTC. Translating it yields CASREQVDSYEQYF.

This clone was detected a few times. The gene calls are TRBV15 and TRBJ1-1; a possible D gene is TRBD1 (5 bases). The CDR3 extends over 15 amino acids. Germline-derived CDR1 and CDR2 are LNHNV and YYDKDF (reference sequence). Trimming stripped 0 bases from V and 5 bases from J, with 13 bases between. For the CDR3, the DNA is TGTGCCACCAGCAGAGATGGTCGGGGGGAAACTGAAGCTTTCTTT. Translating it yields CATSRDGRGETEAFF. Full variable domain (rest looked up from reference TRBV15 and TRBJ1-1): DAMVIQNPRYQVTQFGKPVTLSCSQTLNHNVMYWYQQKSSQAPKLLFHYYDKDFNNEADTPDNFQSRRPNTSFCFLDIRSPGLGDTAMYLCATSRDGRGETEAFFGQGTRLTVV.

This chain connects TRBV6-2 or TRBV6-3 to TRBJ1-2, with a possible D match to TRBD1 (6 bases). The CDR3 length is 14 residues. Germline lookup yields CDR1 MNHEY and CDR2 SVGEGT. Trimming took 0 bases from V and 4 from J, leaving 9 bases between them. This CDR3 is CASSYSRDTYGYTF. Here the CDR3 DNA reads TGTGCCAGCAGTTACTCCCGGGACACCTATGGCTACACCTTC.

This clone was counted a few times. The chain carries TRBV7-9 and TRBJ1-1; D might be TRBD1 (5 bases). V dropped 7 bases and J dropped 3 bases, with 18 bases sitting between them. Looked up from germline, CDR1 is SEHNR and CDR2 is FQNEAQ (reference sequence). The CDR3 has 15 residues. CDR3 bases: TGTGCCAGCACCCCCCCAGGGACTAGGGACACTGAAGCTTTCTTT. Its translation: CASTPPGTRDTEAFF.

The chain is built from TRBV7-2 and TRBJ2-7, with D unclear. Germline assignment: CDR1 SGHTA and CDR2 FQGNSA. V shed 1 base and J shed 0 bases, with 7 bases lying between them. CDR3 length: 14 amino acids. The CDR3 DNA reads as TGTGCCAGCAGCTTAGAGACTCGCTCCTACGAGCAGTACTTC. Translation: CASSLETRSYEQYF. Combining the CDR3 with reference TRBV7-2 and TRBJ2-7 gives the whole variable domain GAGVSQSPSNKVTEKGKDVELRCDPISGHTALYWYRQSLGQGLEFLIYFQGNSAPDKSGLPSDRFSAERTGGSVSTLTIQRTQQEDSAVYLCASSLETRSYEQYFGPGTRLTVT.